This T cell receptor (beta chain) was sequenced in a study of OX40 agonist ivuxolimab in advanced cancers. About the research overall: Patients were dosed with the agonistic anti-OX40 (CD134) antibody ivuxolimab.

Sequencing used immunoSEQ multiplex PCR; TCRdb keeps in-frame clones, though not all of them. The repertoire includes about 76,000 clones, about 89% of them detected once, and 13% sits in the top ten. Findings and limits, study-wide: At doses 0.1 to 3.0 mg/kg, CD4+ and CD8+ clones expanded.

In regard to this clone: Its matching antigen is unknown.

V gave up 5 bases and J gave up 5 bases; unmatched junction bases: 10. Germline assignment: CDR1 LNHDA and CDR2 SQIVND (reference sequence). The CDR3 runs 15 residues. This clonotype was sampled from an adult with an advanced solid tumor such as melanoma, head and neck, liver or kidney cancer. Sequenced here: CD4+ or CD8+ T cells sorted from blood, sampled in a trial of the OX40 agonist ivuxolimab. The chain uses TRBV19 and TRBJ2-7, with 9 bases identical to TRBD1. As DNA, the CDR3 is TGTGCCAGTAGTCACCCGGGACAGGGAGAGCACGAGCAGTACTTC. Residues: CASSHPGQGEHEQYF.